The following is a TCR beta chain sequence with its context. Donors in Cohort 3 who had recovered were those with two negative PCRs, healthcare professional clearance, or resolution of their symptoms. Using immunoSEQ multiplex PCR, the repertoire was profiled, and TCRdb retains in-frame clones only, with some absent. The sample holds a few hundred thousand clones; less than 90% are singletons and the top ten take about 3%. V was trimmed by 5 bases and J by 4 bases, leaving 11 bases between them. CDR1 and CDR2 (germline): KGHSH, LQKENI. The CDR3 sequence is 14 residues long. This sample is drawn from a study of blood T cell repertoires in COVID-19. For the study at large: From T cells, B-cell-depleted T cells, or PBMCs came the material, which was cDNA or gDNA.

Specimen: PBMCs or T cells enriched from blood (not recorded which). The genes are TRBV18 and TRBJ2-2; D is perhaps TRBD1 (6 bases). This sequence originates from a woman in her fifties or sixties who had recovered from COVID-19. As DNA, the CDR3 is TGTGCCAGCTCAACTTACAGGGTCACCGGGGAGCTGTTTTTT. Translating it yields CASSTYRVTGELFF.